Below, one T cell receptor beta chain is given with its context. The data originate from a study of blood T cell repertoires in COVID-19. On the study more broadly: Acute and convalescent COVID-19 specimens originated in the United States, Italy and Spain. PBMCs, B-cell-depleted T cells, or T cells were the source of the cDNA or gDNA that made up the material.

This CDR3 spans 16 amino acids. V lost 4 bases, J lost 6 bases, and 11 bases stayed unmatched. CDR1 is SGDLS, CDR2 YYNGEE, per germline. Methods used by the authors: Amplification from reference gene primers served as the basis for estimated nucleated cell counts. Some clones are missing from TCRdb's copy, which holds only in-frame ones; the method was immunoSEQ multiplex PCR. The V and J calls and clone size come from that table; D and trimming were worked out from the DNA. The sample carries 70,000 to 100,000 clones, approximately 91% recorded once. This chain connects TRBV9 to TRBJ2-2; TRBD1 matches 8 bases. This TCR came from a man in his 60s with acute or convalescent COVID-19. Source material: peripheral blood. CDR3 bases: TGTGCCAGCAGCTCTCGGACAGGGCTAACACCCGGGGAGCTGTTTTTT. It is translated as CASSSRTGLTPGELFF.